Following are 6 T cell receptor beta chains from one sample sequenced in a study of blood T cell repertoires in COVID-19 (TCRdb year 2020). The library was obtained by the immunoSEQ multiplex PCR assay. Entries here come from immuneACCESS through TCRdb and include only in-frame sequences with V and J called. Some clones fail to appear in such tables; in the studies checked, an unresolved V gene covers under half of the shortfall, and the cause of the remainder is unknown. This sample lists about 90,000 clones; 76% were detected once. Roughly 6.6% of the sample rests with the top ten. The sample was peripheral blood. All receptors derive from a man in his 70s with acute or convalescent COVID-19.

The gene calls are TRBV10-3 and TRBJ1-3, with D possibly being TRBD1 (5 bases). The germline V gene has CDR1 ENHRY and CDR2 SYGVKD. Trimming cost V 3 bases and J 3 bases, with 9 bases left between them. The CDR3 sequence is 14 residues long. The CDR3 sequence is CAISDIRVGNTIYF. The DNA of the CDR3 is TGTGCCATCAGTGACATCAGGGTTGGAAACACCATATATTTT.

V is TRBV7-9 and J is TRBJ1-1; TRBD1 is a possible D gene (6 bases). The CDR3 sequence is 13 residues long. Trimming took 6 bases from V and 1 from J, leaving 9 bases between them. The germline V gene encodes CDR1 SEHNR and CDR2 FQNEAQ (reference sequence). CDR3 residues: CASSRQENTEAFF. CDR3 nucleotides: TGTGCCAGCAGTCGACAGGAGAACACTGAAGCTTTCTTT.

J is TRBJ2-2 and V is TRBV7-9; D uncertain. Germline loops: CDR1 SEHNR, CDR2 FQNEAQ (reference sequence). The CDR3 loop spans 16 amino acids. V was trimmed by 5 bases and J by 2 bases, leaving 15 bases between them. In nucleotides, the CDR3 is TGTGCCAGCAGCCCGGGTTGGAGCCTTAACACCGGGGAGCTGTTTTTT. This gives the protein CASSPGWSLNTGELFF.

The chain has TRBV7-9 and TRBJ2-3, with TRBD2 as a possible D gene (5 bases). CDR1 and CDR2 from the germline V gene are SEHNR and FQNEAQ (reference sequence). There are 17 residues in the CDR3. Trimming removed 1 base from V and 1 base from J, with 15 bases in between. The CDR3 sequence: CASSLEVVGAGTDTQYF. In nucleotides, the CDR3 is TGTGCCAGCAGCTTAGAGGTCGTGGGAGCCGGCACAGATACGCAGTATTTT.

The rearrangement joins TRBV3-1 (or the pseudogene TRBV3-2) to TRBJ1-3, with a weak D call TRBD1 (6 bases). V lost 6 bases to trimming and J lost 2 bases, with 11 bases between them. The CDR3 runs to 14 residues. CDR1 LGHDT and CDR2 YNNKEL come from the germline V gene (reference sequence). The DNA of the CDR3 is TGTGCCAGCAGTCCAACAGGGACTGGAAACACCATATATTTT. It codes for CASSPTGTGNTIYF.

The chain couples TRBV6-5 to TRBJ2-2, with D possibly matching TRBD1 (6 bases). Germline CDR1 is MNHEY and CDR2 is SVGAGI. The CDR3 has 12 amino acids. V was clipped by 11 bases and J by 3 bases, with 10 bases between them. CDR3 DNA: TGTGCCGACGAGGGGGACACCGGGGAGCTGTTTTTT. Translation: CADEGDTGELFF.